This entry lists 6 T cell receptor beta chains sequenced from one sample in a study of T-cell reconstitution after alpha-beta-depleted transplantation in children. Construction of the TCRbeta library involved unique molecular identifiers. TCRdb redid the calling of the PCR reads with MiXCR, one entry per CDR3 protein. Of 40,000 to 60,000 distinct CDR3 sequences in the sample, around 8.8% were seen once. The sample in question was PBMCs, mostly from graft donor cells, obtained 60 days after TCRalphabeta/CD19-depleted stem cell transplant. Receptors were obtained from a male patient between 2 and 10 years old who had a stem cell transplant for chronic granulomatous disease, so the T cells may come from the graft donor.

The chain is built from TRBV20-1 and TRBJ2-3, with 11 bases aligning to TRBD2. Looked up from germline, CDR1 is DFQATT and CDR2 is SNEGSKA (reference sequence). The junction had 12 bases not matched to a gene; V was cut back by 3 bases and J by 4 bases. The CDR3 contains 17 residues. The CDR3 spells CSASLLASGRWADTQYF. The CDR3 DNA follows: TGCAGTGCTAGTCTTTTGGCTAGCGGGAGGTGGGCAGATACGCAGTATTTT.

This clonotype was picked up many times. The chain carries TRBV11-2 and TRBJ2-1; D remains unclear. Trimming cost V 0 bases and J 4 bases, with 16 bases left between them. The CDR3 has 17 amino acids. CDR1 and CDR2 (germline): SGHAT, FQNNGV. The CDR3 reads CASSLDLTTTAYNEQFF. The CDR3 DNA reads TGTGCCAGCAGCTTAGATCTGACCACCACCGCATACAATGAGCAGTTCTTC.

The chain combines TRBV6-5 with TRBJ2-6; D unresolved. Germline V gene data show CDR1 as MNHEY and CDR2 as SVGAGI. The V end was cut by 1 base, the J end by 1 base, with 5 bases between. The CDR3 is made up of 15 amino acids. The CDR3 nucleotides read TGTGCCAGCAGTTACTGGGGATCTGGGGCCAACGTCCTGACTTTC. Encoded protein: CASSYWGSGANVLTF.

The V gene is TRBV2, the J gene TRBJ2-6; 8 nucleotides agree with TRBD1. J gave up 0 bases and V 11 bases, and 15 bases lay outside the gene matches. The germline V gene encodes CDR1 SNHLY and CDR2 FYNNEI. This CDR3 is 18 amino acids long. The CDR3 DNA is TGTGCCTTCAGTTTAGGACAGGGCTATTACTCTGGGGCCAACGTCCTGACTTTC. Translation gives CAFSLGQGYYSGANVLTF.

A few counts support this clonotype. This rearrangement joins TRBV2 to TRBJ2-1, with unresolved D. Trimming shortened V by 3 bases and J by 0 bases, and 6 bases separated the two germline ends. Germline V gene data show CDR1 as SNHLY and CDR2 as FYNNEI. This CDR3 region has 14 residues. The CDR3 region is CASSETGSYNEQFF. The CDR3 region has the DNA TGTGCCAGCAGTGAGACCGGCTCCTACAATGAGCAGTTCTTC.

This clonotype was seen ten or more times. The gene calls are TRBV4-3 and TRBJ2-1, with TRBD2 matching over 12 bases. The V and J ends lost 1 base and 8 bases, in that order; junction bases with no gene match: 3. The germline V gene has CDR1 LGHNA and CDR2 YSLEER. The CDR3 loop spans 15 amino acids. CDR3 coding DNA: TGCGCCAGCAGCCAAGCGACTAGCGGGAGCGATGAGCAGTTCTTC. Encoded protein: CASSQATSGSDEQFF.